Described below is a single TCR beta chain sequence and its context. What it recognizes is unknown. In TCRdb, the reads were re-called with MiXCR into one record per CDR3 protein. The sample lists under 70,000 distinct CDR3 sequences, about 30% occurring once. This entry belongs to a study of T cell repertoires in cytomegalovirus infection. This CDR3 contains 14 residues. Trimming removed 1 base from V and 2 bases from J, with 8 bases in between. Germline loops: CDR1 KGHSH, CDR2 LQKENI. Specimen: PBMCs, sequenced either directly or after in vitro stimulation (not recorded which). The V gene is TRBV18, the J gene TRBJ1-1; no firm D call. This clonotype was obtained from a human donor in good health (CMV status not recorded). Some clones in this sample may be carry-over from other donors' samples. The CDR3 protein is CASSPLVGNTEAFF. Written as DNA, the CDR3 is TGTGCCAGCTCACCACTCGTGGGAAACACTGAAGCTTTCTTT.